This TCR beta chain was retrieved from a study of beta chain features in type 1 diabetes. The isolated RNA, all of it, was reverse transcribed, so expressed TCRB transcripts were what got sequenced. Mean read depth for naive, central memory and regulatory T cell samples was approximately 3.57 million reads. Produced via immunoSEQ multiplex PCR; TCRdb's table is partial and in-frame only. In the table there are 500,000 to 700,000 clones, roughly 16% of which are singletons. Comments on this clone: Its antigen is as yet unknown.

Trimming pared 2 bases from V and 5 bases from J, leaving 12 bases between. The CDR3 is 15 residues long. From germline, CDR1 is MDHEN and CDR2 SYDVKM. Findings and limits, study-wide: Over-representation of high TCR-expressing cells was a possible consequence of cDNA sequencing. The study found moderately but significantly shorter TCRB CDR3s in all four CD4+ subsets of Type 1 diabetes patients. VDJ junctions in type 1 diabetes patients carried more deletions and fewer insertions.

Sequenced sample: naive CD4+ T cells from blood. The sequence came from a young man in good health. The gene calls are TRBV28 and TRBJ1-4; D call uncertain. The CDR3 is CASSLGPIGNEKLFF. The CDR3 DNA sequence: TGTGCCAGCAGTTTAGGACCTATCGGGAATGAAAAACTGTTTTTT.